Reported below is one T cell receptor beta chain. These data are taken from a study of blood T cell repertoires in COVID-19. As for the study in general: Material from acute and convalescent COVID-19 was sourced from the United States, Italy and Spain.

Study members were between about 18 and 95 years old and lived in some 22 US regions. Cohort 3 donors counted as recovered after two negative PCRs, clearance, or resolved symptoms. Clones were read by immunoSEQ multiplex PCR, and TCRdb kept only the in-frame ones, dropping some. Counted here are about 250,000 clones, around 89% occurring once; the ten biggest clones make up 2% to 3%. The TCR comes from a woman younger than 30 who had recovered from COVID-19. Sequenced: PBMCs or T cells enriched from blood (not recorded which).

CDR3 DNA sequence: TGTGCCAGCAGCTTACGGACTCCCGGGAATACGCAGTATTTT. It yields the protein CASSLRTPGNTQYF. The genes are TRBV7-3 and TRBJ2-3, with D perhaps TRBD2 (5 bases). The CDR3 has 14 residues. Germline V lookup: CDR1 SGHTA, CDR2 FQGTGA. V gave up 2 bases and J gave up 7 bases, with 13 bases separating them.